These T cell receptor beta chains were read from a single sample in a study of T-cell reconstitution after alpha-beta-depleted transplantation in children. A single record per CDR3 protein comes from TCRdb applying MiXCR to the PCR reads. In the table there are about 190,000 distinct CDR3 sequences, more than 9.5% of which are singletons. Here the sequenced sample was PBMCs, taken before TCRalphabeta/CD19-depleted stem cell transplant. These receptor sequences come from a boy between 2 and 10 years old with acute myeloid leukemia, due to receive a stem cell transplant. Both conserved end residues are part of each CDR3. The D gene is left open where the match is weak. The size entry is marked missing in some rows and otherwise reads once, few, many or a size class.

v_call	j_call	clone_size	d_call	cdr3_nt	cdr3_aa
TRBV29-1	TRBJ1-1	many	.	TGCAGCGTTGTGGTAGAAATGAACACTGAAGCTTTCTTT	CSVVVEMNTEAFF
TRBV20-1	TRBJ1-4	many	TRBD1	TGCAGTGCTAGAGGGACAGGGGAAAAACTGTTTTTT	CSARGTGEKLFF
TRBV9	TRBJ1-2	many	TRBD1	TGTGCCAGCAGCGTAGGGCAGGACAGGGGGCTCGCTGGCGGCTACACCTTC	CASSVGQDRGLAGGYTF
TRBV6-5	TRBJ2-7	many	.	TGTGCCAGCAGTTACTCGCAGGGCAAGCATTACGAGCAGTACTTC	CASSYSQGKHYEQYF
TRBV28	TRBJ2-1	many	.	TGTGCCAGCAGCTCCCGATGGGTCAGGGGGGAGTTCTTC	CASSSRWVRGEFF
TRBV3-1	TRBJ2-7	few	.	TGTGCCAGCAGCCAACGATCTCCGTATCCCTACGAGCAGTACTTC	CASSQRSPYPYEQYF
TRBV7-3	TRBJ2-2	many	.	TGTGCCAGCAGCATTACAGGGCTGATGGCAGGGCCGAACACCGGGGAGCTGTTTTTT	CASSITGLMAGPNTGELFF
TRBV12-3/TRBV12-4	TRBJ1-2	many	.	TGTGCCAGCAGTCAGGGGTACTATGGCTACACCTTC	CASSQGYYGYTF
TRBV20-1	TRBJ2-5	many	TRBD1	TGCAGTACCCCCGGGACAGGGGTAGGGTACCAAGAGACCCAGTACTTC	CSTPGTGVGYQETQYF
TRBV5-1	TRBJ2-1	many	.	TGCGCCAGCAGCTTAGGTTGGGGCAGTGAGCAGTTCTTC	CASSLGWGSEQFF
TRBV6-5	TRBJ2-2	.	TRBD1	TGTGCCAGCAATCTTCTCTCAGGGGGCTTGACCGGGGAGCTGTTTTTT	CASNLLSGGLTGELFF
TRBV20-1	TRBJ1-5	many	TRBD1	TGCAGTGCCCACAGGGGGTTAAGCAATCAGCCCCAGCATTTT	CSAHRGLSNQPQHF
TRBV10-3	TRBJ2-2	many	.	TGTGCCATCAGTGAGTCGACCTGGAACACCGGGGAGCTGTTTTTT	CAISESTWNTGELFF
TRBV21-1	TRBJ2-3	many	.	TGTGCCAGCAGCGCCCCAGTGGGGCACGGAGATACGCAGTATTTT	CASSAPVGHGDTQYF
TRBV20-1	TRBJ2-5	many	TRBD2	TGCAGTGCTAGAGATCTAGCGGGGAAAGAGACCCAGTACTTC	CSARDLAGKETQYF
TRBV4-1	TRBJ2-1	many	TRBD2	TGCGCCAGCAGCCAAGTGGCTAGCGGGAGTAGGTATGAGCAGTTCTTC	CASSQVASGSRYEQFF
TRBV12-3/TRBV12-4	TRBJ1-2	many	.	TGTGCCAGCAGCCGTACTAGGGCGGATGGCTACACCTTC	CASSRTRADGYTF
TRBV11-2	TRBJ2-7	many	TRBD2	TGTGCCAGCAGCACAATTAGCGGGAGTGGGTCCTACGAGCAGTACTTC	CASSTISGSGSYEQYF
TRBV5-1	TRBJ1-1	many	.	TGCGCCAGCAGCCCGGGGATAACAGCCGGAACGAACACTGAAGCTTTCTTT	CASSPGITAGTNTEAFF
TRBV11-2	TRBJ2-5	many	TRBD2	TGTGCCAGCAGCTTAGATCGTCTAGCGGGAGGGGAGACCCAGTACTTC	CASSLDRLAGGETQYF